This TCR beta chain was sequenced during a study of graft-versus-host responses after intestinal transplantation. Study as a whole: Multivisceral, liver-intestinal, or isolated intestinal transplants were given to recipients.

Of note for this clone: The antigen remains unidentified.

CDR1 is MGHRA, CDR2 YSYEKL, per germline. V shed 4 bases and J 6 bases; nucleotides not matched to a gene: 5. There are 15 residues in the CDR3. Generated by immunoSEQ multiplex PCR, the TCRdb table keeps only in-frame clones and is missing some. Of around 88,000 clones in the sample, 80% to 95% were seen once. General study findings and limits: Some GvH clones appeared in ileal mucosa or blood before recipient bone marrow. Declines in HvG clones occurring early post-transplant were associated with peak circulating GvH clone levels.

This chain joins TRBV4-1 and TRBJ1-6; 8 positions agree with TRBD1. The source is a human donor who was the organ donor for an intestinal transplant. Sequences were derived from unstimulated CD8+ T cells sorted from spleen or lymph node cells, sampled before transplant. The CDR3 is CASSPTQGGNSPLHF. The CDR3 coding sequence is TGCGCCAGCAGCCCCACACAGGGGGGTAATTCACCCCTCCACTTT.